In its sample, the clone carrying this T cell receptor beta chain was seen a few times. One junction end disagrees with the germline gene, perhaps due to a read error. Sequenced by immunoSEQ multiplex PCR; TCRdb stores in-frame clones only, minus some. The table records over 150,000 clones, more than 65% of them present only once. Germline lookup yields CDR1 SEHNR and CDR2 FQNEAQ (reference sequence). CDR3 size: 15 residues. This specimen comes from a study of blood T cell repertoires in COVID-19. The rearrangement uses TRBV7-9 and TRBJ1-1, with 9 nucleotides matching TRBD1. Sequencing used peripheral blood. The receptor's source is a woman of 80 years or more with active or convalescent COVID-19. The CDR3 here is CASSADRGSNAEAFF. DNA of the CDR3: TGTGCCAGCAGCGCGGACAGGGGTTCGAACGCTGAAGCTTTCTTT.